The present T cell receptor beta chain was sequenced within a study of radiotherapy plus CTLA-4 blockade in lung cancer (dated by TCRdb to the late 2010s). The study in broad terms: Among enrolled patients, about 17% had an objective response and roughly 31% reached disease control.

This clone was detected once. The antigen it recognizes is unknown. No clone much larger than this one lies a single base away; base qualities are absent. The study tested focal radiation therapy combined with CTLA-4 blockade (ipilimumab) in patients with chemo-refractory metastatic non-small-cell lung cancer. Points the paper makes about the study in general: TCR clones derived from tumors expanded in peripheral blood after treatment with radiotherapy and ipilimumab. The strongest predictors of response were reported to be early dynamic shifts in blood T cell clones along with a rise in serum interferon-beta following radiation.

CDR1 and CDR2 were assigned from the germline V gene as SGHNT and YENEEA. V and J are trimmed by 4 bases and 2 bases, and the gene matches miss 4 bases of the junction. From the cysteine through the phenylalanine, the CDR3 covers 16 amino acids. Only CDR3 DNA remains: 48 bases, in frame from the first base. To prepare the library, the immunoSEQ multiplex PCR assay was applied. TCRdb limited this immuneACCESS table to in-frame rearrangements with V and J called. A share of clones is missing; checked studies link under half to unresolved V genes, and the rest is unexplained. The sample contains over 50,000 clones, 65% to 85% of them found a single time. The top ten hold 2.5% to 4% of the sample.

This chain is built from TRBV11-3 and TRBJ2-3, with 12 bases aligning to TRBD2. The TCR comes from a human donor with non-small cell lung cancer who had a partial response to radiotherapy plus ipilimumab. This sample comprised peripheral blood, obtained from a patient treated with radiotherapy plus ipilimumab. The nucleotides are TGTGCCAGCAGCTCCCGACTAGCGGGGGACACAGATACGCAGTATTTT. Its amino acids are CASSSRLAGDTDTQYF. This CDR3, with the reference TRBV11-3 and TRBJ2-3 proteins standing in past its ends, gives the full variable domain EAGVVQSPRYKIIEKKQPVAFWCNPISGHNTLYWYLQNLGQGPELLIRYENEEAVDDSQLPKDRFSAERLKGVDSTLKIQPAELGDSAVYLCASSSRLAGDTDTQYFGPGTRLTVL.